A selection of T cell receptor beta chains follows, all from one sample in a study of early stage breast cancer tumors. Profiling relied on immunoSEQ multiplex PCR, and the TCRdb table lists in-frame clones only, not all of them. In the table there are fewer than 35,000 clones, over 70% of which are singletons. The sample comprised breast tumor tissue. These receptors were collected from a person between 30 and 45 years old with breast cancer. Each CDR3 is given with its conserved first and last residue. Each record gives: D gene, V gene, J gene, clone size, CDR3 DNA, CDR3 protein. A D gene is named only where the DNA matches it firmly. Not all rows give a size; the values are once, few, many and, for expanded clones, a class.

D gene: NA; V gene: TRBV30; J gene: TRBJ2-1; clone size: NA; CDR3 DNA: TGTGCCTGCTTTCTAGCGAGGGGTTACAATGAGCAGTTCTTC; CDR3 protein: CACFLARGYNEQFF
D gene: TRBD1; V gene: TRBV19; J gene: TRBJ1-3; clone size: NA; CDR3 DNA: TGTGCCAGTAGCCCCAGGGACAGCGGAAACACCATATATTTT; CDR3 protein: CASSPRDSGNTIYF
D gene: TRBD1; V gene: TRBV18; J gene: TRBJ1-1; clone size: NA; CDR3 DNA: TGTGCCAGCTCACCACCGGGGACAGGGGGCACTGAAGCTTTCTTT; CDR3 protein: CASSPPGTGGTEAFF
D gene: TRBD2; V gene: TRBV4-1; J gene: TRBJ2-1; clone size: few; CDR3 DNA: TGCGCCAGCAGCCAAGTTTCTAGCGGGAGCTTGGGCGGCTACAATGAGCAGTTCTTC; CDR3 protein: CASSQVSSGSLGGYNEQFF
D gene: NA; V gene: TRBV30; J gene: TRBJ1-3; clone size: NA; CDR3 DNA: TGTGCCTGGAATGCGGGAGAGACTGGAAACACCATATATTTT; CDR3 protein: CAWNAGETGNTIYF
D gene: TRBD1; V gene: TRBV18; J gene: TRBJ2-5; clone size: NA; CDR3 DNA: TGTGCCAGCTCACTTAACAGGGGGCAGGAGACCCAGTACTTC; CDR3 protein: CASSLNRGQETQYF
D gene: TRBD2; V gene: TRBV7-2; J gene: TRBJ2-7; clone size: NA; CDR3 DNA: TGTGCCAGCAGCTTCGAAAGCGGGGGAGCTACGAAGCAGTACTTC; CDR3 protein: CASSFESGGATKQYF
D gene: NA; V gene: TRBV27; J gene: TRBJ1-5; clone size: few; CDR3 DNA: TGTGCCAGCAGTCCCTACACAGGGAAGGGTCAGCCCCAGCATTTT; CDR3 protein: CASSPYTGKGQPQHF
D gene: NA; V gene: TRBV11-3; J gene: TRBJ2-2; clone size: NA; CDR3 DNA: TGTGCCAGCAGCTTAGGACCAGTCACCGGGGAGCTGTTTTTT; CDR3 protein: CASSLGPVTGELFF
D gene: TRBD1; V gene: TRBV11-1; J gene: TRBJ2-2; clone size: NA; CDR3 DNA: TGTGCCAGCAGCTCATGGACAGGACCGAACACCGGGGAGCTGTTTTTT; CDR3 protein: CASSSWTGPNTGELFF
D gene: NA; V gene: TRBV4-2; J gene: TRBJ2-7; clone size: few; CDR3 DNA: TGTGCCAGCAGCCAAGATCAAAGGCAGGGCTACGAGCAGTACTTC; CDR3 protein: CASSQDQRQGYEQYF
D gene: NA; V gene: TRBV7-9; J gene: TRBJ2-1; clone size: medium-sized; CDR3 DNA: TGTGCCAGCAGCCTTACGAACTATGAGCAGTTCTTC; CDR3 protein: CASSLTNYEQFF
D gene: NA; V gene: TRBV6-1; J gene: TRBJ2-7; clone size: NA; CDR3 DNA: TGTGCCAGCACCTTAACCTTGGGCCTCGTCCACGAGCAGTACTTC; CDR3 protein: CASTLTLGLVHEQYF
D gene: NA; V gene: TRBV7-8; J gene: TRBJ2-3; clone size: NA; CDR3 DNA: TGTGCCAGCAAGACGGAGGAGGCGGCGGGCGCAGATACGCAGTATTTT; CDR3 protein: CASKTEEAAGADTQYF
D gene: NA; V gene: TRBV10-1; J gene: TRBJ1-2; clone size: few; CDR3 DNA: TGCGCCAGCAGTGAGTCGGTGGGGTCTGGCTACACCTTC; CDR3 protein: CASSESVGSGYTF
D gene: NA; V gene: TRBV9; J gene: TRBJ1-3; clone size: NA; CDR3 DNA: TGTGCCAGCAGCTTAAGATCAGGGTTTGGAAACACCATATATTTT; CDR3 protein: CASSLRSGFGNTIYF
D gene: NA; V gene: TRBV11-3; J gene: TRBJ2-3; clone size: NA; CDR3 DNA: TGTGCCAGCAGCTTAAGACAGGGCACAGATACGCAGTATTTT; CDR3 protein: CASSLRQGTDTQYF
D gene: NA; V gene: TRBV20-1; J gene: TRBJ1-5; clone size: few; CDR3 DNA: TGCAGTGCAGGAATGCAGCCCCAGCATTTT; CDR3 protein: CSAGMQPQHF
D gene: NA; V gene: TRBV5-6; J gene: TRBJ2-7; clone size: NA; CDR3 DNA: TGTGCCAGCAGCTTTGTACGGACCTACGAGCAGTACTTC; CDR3 protein: CASSFVRTYEQYF
D gene: NA; V gene: TRBV5-4; J gene: TRBJ1-1; clone size: NA; CDR3 DNA: TGTGCCAGCAGCTCCCCTCCGTCCGGGACGAGCACTGAAGCTTTCTTT; CDR3 protein: CASSSPPSGTSTEAFF
D gene: TRBD2; V gene: TRBV6-1; J gene: TRBJ2-1; clone size: NA; CDR3 DNA: TGTGCCAGCAGCGCTCGACTAGCGGGGGACAATGAGCAGTTCTTC; CDR3 protein: CASSARLAGDNEQFF
D gene: NA; V gene: TRBV27; J gene: TRBJ1-2; clone size: few; CDR3 DNA: TGTGCCAGCAGTTTATCCCGGACTTATGGCTACACCTTC; CDR3 protein: CASSLSRTYGYTF